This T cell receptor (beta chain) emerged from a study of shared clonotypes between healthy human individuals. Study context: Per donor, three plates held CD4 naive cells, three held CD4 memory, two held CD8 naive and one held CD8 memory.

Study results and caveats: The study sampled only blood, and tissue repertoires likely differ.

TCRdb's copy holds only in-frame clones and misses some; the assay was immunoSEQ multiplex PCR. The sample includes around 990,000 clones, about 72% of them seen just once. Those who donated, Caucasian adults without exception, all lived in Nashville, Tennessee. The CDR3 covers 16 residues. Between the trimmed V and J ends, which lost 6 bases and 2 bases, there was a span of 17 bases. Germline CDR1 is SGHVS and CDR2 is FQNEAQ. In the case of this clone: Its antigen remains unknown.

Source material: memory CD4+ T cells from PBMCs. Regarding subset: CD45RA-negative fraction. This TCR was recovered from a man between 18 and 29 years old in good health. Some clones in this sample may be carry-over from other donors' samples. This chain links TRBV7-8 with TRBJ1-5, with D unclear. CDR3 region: CASSWHKGEGNQPQHF. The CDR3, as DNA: TGTGCCAGCAGTTGGCACAAGGGAGAGGGCAATCAGCCCCAGCATTTT.